What follows are 9 T cell receptor beta chains derived from one specimen sequenced in a study of blood T cell repertoires in COVID-19. Repertoires were generated with immunoSEQ multiplex PCR, while TCRdb's copy carries only in-frame clones and drops some. The sample shows just over 90,000 clones, around four fifths of them seen only once. The specimen sequenced was peripheral blood. The receptors originated from a human donor in a cohort sampled during active COVID-19.

This sequence joins TRBV10-3 and TRBJ1-5, with D tentatively TRBD1 (5 bases). Germline lookup yields CDR1 ENHRY and CDR2 SYGVKD. V dropped 0 bases and J dropped 0 bases, with 9 bases sitting between them. This CDR3 is 16 amino acids long. In DNA form, the CDR3 reads TGTGCCATCAGTGAGTCCCTGGGGCTTAGCAATCAGCCCCAGCATTTT. This translates into CAISESLGLSNQPQHF.

This chain joins TRBV19 and TRBJ2-3; the D gene is possibly TRBD1 (5 bases). Germline V gene lookup returns CDR1 LNHDA and CDR2 SQIVND (reference sequence). Trimming left V 4 bases short and J 0 bases short, with 11 bases between. The CDR3 spans 15 residues. The CDR3 bases are TGTGCCAGTAGTAAACCAGGGTCAAGCACAGATACGCAGTATTTT. Protein: CASSKPGSSTDTQYF.

The chain combines TRBV15 with TRBJ1-1; D possibly corresponds to TRBD1 (6 bases). V was trimmed by 4 bases and J by 4 bases, leaving 19 bases between them. The germline gives CDR1 LNHNV, CDR2 YYDKDF (reference sequence). The CDR3 extends over 16 amino acids. The CDR3 loop is CATSTPVDRLSTEAFF. In nucleotides, the CDR3 is TGTGCCACCAGCACCCCTGTTGACAGGTTAAGCACTGAAGCTTTCTTT.

This chain links TRBV4-2 with TRBJ1-2, with 7 bases aligning to TRBD1. Germline V gene data show CDR1 as LGHNA and CDR2 as YNFKEQ. V gave up 1 base and J gave up 7 bases; unmatched junction bases: 15. The CDR3 spans 17 residues. CDR3 bases: TGTGCCAGCAGCCAAGTTACCGGGACAGCGGATTTAATTGGCTACACCTTC. Translated, it gives CASSQVTGTADLIGYTF.

This clone was seen a few times. The chain recombines TRBV15 with TRBJ2-7; TRBD1 is a possible D gene (6 bases). Germline V gene sequence: CDR1 LNHNV, CDR2 YYDKDF (reference sequence). The CDR3 consists of 14 residues. Trimming left V 0 bases short and J 5 bases short, with 11 bases between. CDR3 in amino acids: CATSRERGIHEQYF. Written as DNA, the CDR3 is TGTGCCACCAGCAGAGAGAGGGGGATCCACGAGCAGTACTTC. The whole variable domain, remainder taken from reference TRBV15 and TRBJ2-7, is DAMVIQNPRYQVTQFGKPVTLSCSQTLNHNVMYWYQQKSSQAPKLLFHYYDKDFNNEADTPDNFQSRRPNTSFCFLDIRSPGLGDTAMYLCATSRERGIHEQYFGPGTRLTVT.

This chain's CDR3 is CASSLELAPRYTDTQYF. CDR3 DNA: TGTGCCAGCAGCTTAGAGCTAGCGCCGAGATACACAGATACGCAGTATTTT. The chain carries TRBV7-9 and TRBJ2-3; possibly TRBD2 for D (6 bases). The CDR3 runs to 17 residues. Deletions cut 1 base from V and 2 bases from J, with 16 bases between. In germline, CDR1 is SEHNR, CDR2 FQNEAQ (reference sequence).

This chain links TRBV3-1 (or the pseudogene TRBV3-2) with TRBJ2-7; 12 bases line up with TRBD2. Germline values: CDR1 LGHDT, CDR2 YNNKEL (reference sequence). The CDR3 consists of 15 residues. Trimming removed 4 bases from V and 3 bases from J; junction bases left unmatched: 4. CDR3 protein: CASSRRTSGIYEQYF. For the CDR3, the DNA is TGTGCCAGCAGCCGACGGACTAGCGGGATCTACGAGCAGTACTTC.

Written as DNA, the CDR3 is TGTGCCAGCAGCTTATCTAGCGGGGGGGCCAATGAGCAGTTCTTC. Translation: CASSLSSGGANEQFF. The chain couples TRBV7-3 to TRBJ2-1, with TRBD2 identical over 12 bases. The junction had 2 bases not matched to a gene; V was cut back by 2 bases and J by 6 bases. In germline, CDR1 is SGHTA, CDR2 FQGTGA. This CDR3 is built from 15 residues.

The chain carries TRBV6-5 and TRBJ2-6; D gene uncertain. This CDR3 has 16 amino acids. Between the trimmed V and J ends, which lost 0 bases and 2 bases, there was a span of 8 bases. Germline loops: CDR1 MNHEY, CDR2 SVGAGI. CDR3 sequence: CASSYSGPAGANVLTF. DNA for the CDR3: TGTGCCAGCAGTTACTCGGGCCCAGCTGGGGCCAACGTCCTGACTTTC.